One sample yielded the 17 T cell receptor beta chains listed below, sequenced in a study of technical replicates of blood from a handful of donors. Profiling relied on immunoSEQ multiplex PCR, and the TCRdb table lists in-frame clones only, not all of them. This sample has about 80,000 clones, with less than 98% found just once. Sequences were obtained from T cells isolated from PBMCs. These receptors were collected from a human donor in good health.

J is TRBJ1-1 and V is TRBV6-5; D unresolved. Between the trimmed V and J ends, which lost 0 bases and 3 bases, there was a span of 5 bases. This CDR3 is 13 amino acids long. Germline V gene data show CDR1 as MNHEY and CDR2 as SVGAGI. CDR3 sequence reads: CASSYSRDTEAFF. CDR3 sequence (DNA): TGTGCCAGCAGTTACTCGAGAGACACTGAAGCTTTCTTT.

J is TRBJ2-5 and V is TRBV15; D is unresolved. The germline CDR1 and CDR2 sequences are LNHNV and YYDKDF (reference sequence). V lost 0 bases to trimming and J lost 5 bases, with 4 bases between them. The CDR3 totals 12 residues. DNA of the CDR3: TGTGCCACCAGCAGAGATCCGGAGACCCAGTACTTC. Residues: CATSRDPETQYF.

The CDR3 here is CASSLLQGARTNEKLFF. The DNA for the CDR3 is TGCGCCAGCAGCTTGCTTCAGGGGGCGCGGACTAATGAAAAACTGTTTTTT. This chain connects TRBV5-1 to TRBJ1-4, with 8 bases aligning to TRBD1. This CDR3 contains 17 residues. V gave up 1 base and J gave up 2 bases; unmatched junction bases: 7. Per germline, CDR1 SGHRS and CDR2 YFSETQ.

This clone was seen just once. J is TRBJ2-7 and V is TRBV27, with TRBD1 matching over 11 bases. The CDR3 is made up of 15 amino acids. Per the germline V gene, CDR1 is MNHEY and CDR2 is SMNVEV (reference sequence). The V and J ends lost 5 bases and 3 bases, in that order; junction bases with no gene match: 6. The CDR3 nucleotides read TGTGCCAGCAGTCCAGGGACAGGGGGGGGCTACGAGCAGTACTTC. Protein product: CASSPGTGGGYEQYF.

This clone has a single count. The chain carries TRBV7-2 and TRBJ2-7, with 7 nucleotides matching TRBD1. Trimming cost V 8 bases and J 6 bases; bases outside gene matches: 10. CDR1 and CDR2 from the germline V gene are SGHTA and FQGNSA. The CDR3 totals 13 residues. The CDR3 DNA reads as TGTGCCAGCGGGACAGCCATGCGCTCCGAGCAGTACTTC. The encoded protein is CASGTAMRSEQYF. Drawing the rest from reference TRBV7-2 and TRBJ2-7, the complete variable domain is GAGVSQSPSNKVTEKGKDVELRCDPISGHTALYWYRQSLGQGLEFLIYFQGNSAPDKSGLPSDRFSAERTGGSVSTLTIQRTQQEDSAVYLCASGTAMRSEQYFGPGTRLTVT.

This chain links TRBV11-3 with TRBJ2-1, with D possibly being TRBD1 (5 bases). This CDR3 is 12 amino acids long. CDR1 and CDR2 (germline): SGHNT, YENEEA. Trimming removed 2 bases from V and 10 bases from J, with 9 bases in between. The CDR3 is CASSLIRTEQFF. The CDR3 DNA reads as TGTGCCAGCAGCTTAATTCGGACAGAGCAGTTCTTC. Complete variable domain (other parts from reference TRBV11-3 and TRBJ2-1): EAGVVQSPRYKIIEKKQPVAFWCNPISGHNTLYWYLQNLGQGPELLIRYENEEAVDDSQLPKDRFSAERLKGVDSTLKIQPAELGDSAVYLCASSLIRTEQFFGPGTRLTVL.

The chain uses TRBV7-8 and TRBJ2-1; 8 nucleotides match TRBD1. The germline gives CDR1 SGHVS, CDR2 FQNEAQ. V gave up 4 bases and J gave up 4 bases; unmatched junction bases: 12. The length of the CDR3 is 17 residues. The CDR3 sequence is CASSSRQGSYRYNEQFF. In DNA, the CDR3 is TGTGCCAGCAGCTCAAGACAGGGGTCATACCGATACAATGAGCAGTTCTTC.

The chain employs TRBV6-6 and TRBJ1-2; TRBD1 matches at 9 bases. CDR3 length: 15 residues. Germline V CDR1 and CDR2: MNHNY, SVGAGI (reference sequence). V shed 5 bases, J shed 5 bases, and the junction held 9 bases outside the gene matches. The CDR3 DNA reads as TGTGCCAGCAGTCCCATGGACAGGGGACGGTATGGCTACACCTTC. Amino acids: CASSPMDRGRYGYTF.

Note on this clone: Different DNA sequences within this sample yield the same CDR3. The chain uses TRBV5-1 and TRBJ2-5, with TRBD1 as a possible D gene (5 bases). CDR1 is SGHRS and CDR2 is YFSETQ in the germline V gene. There are 13 residues in the CDR3. V was cut by 0 bases and J by 2 bases, with 5 bases left in between. CDR3 DNA: TGCGCCAGCAGCTTGGGACAGCAAGAGACCCAGTACTTC. Translating gives CASSLGQQETQYF. The entire variable domain, with the rest obtained from reference TRBV5-1 and TRBJ2-5, is as follows: KAGVTQTPRYLIKTRGQQVTLSCSPISGHRSVSWYQQTPGQGLQFLFEYFSETQRNKGNFPGRFSGRQFSNSRSEMNVSTLELGDSALYLCASSLGQQETQYFGPGTRLLVL.

This chain joins TRBV29-1 and TRBJ2-5, with TRBD2 as a possible D gene (5 bases). The J call may be faulty, since TRBJ2-7 better matches the DNA end. CDR1 and CDR2 from the germline V gene are SQVTM and ANQGSEA. CDR3 size: 17 residues. Here the CDR3 reads CSVAGFSYSGRVHEQYF. The CDR3 coding sequence is TGCAGCGTTGCGGGGTTCTCTTATTCGGGTCGGGTCCACGAGCAGTACTTC.

The chain carries TRBV2 and TRBJ2-1; weak D call: TRBD1 (5 bases). Trimming took off 7 bases at V and 9 bases at J, with 13 bases between the two ends. The CDR3 extends over 12 amino acids. Germline V CDR1 and CDR2: SNHLY, FYNNEI. The CDR3, as DNA: TGTGCCAGCACCTTTCTAGGGGCTGAGCAGTTCTTC. Translating it yields CASTFLGAEQFF.

The chain links TRBV2 to TRBJ2-7, with a possible D match to TRBD2 (5 bases). Trimming took 6 bases from V and 4 from J, leaving 10 bases between them. The CDR3 length is 12 residues. CDR1 and CDR2 from the germline V gene are SNHLY and FYNNEI. Written as DNA, the CDR3 is TGTGCCAGCAGGGTCACTAGGTACGAGCAGTACTTC. Its translation: CASRVTRYEQYF.

This chain uses TRBV7-2 with TRBJ1-1; D not certain. V was clipped by 8 bases and J by 0 bases, with 10 bases between them. The CDR3 is made up of 13 amino acids. Germline loops: CDR1 SGHTA, CDR2 FQGNSA. CDR3 region: CASRGGMNTEAFF. DNA for the CDR3: TGTGCCAGCCGGGGTGGGATGAACACTGAAGCTTTCTTT.

The gene calls are TRBV11-3 and TRBJ2-5; unclear D gene. Trimming pared 2 bases from V and 5 bases from J, leaving 12 bases between. CDR1 and CDR2 from the germline V gene are SGHNT and YENEEA. This CDR3 is 14 amino acids long. In DNA, the CDR3 is TGTGCCAGCAGCTTACGGCAGGCTGGGGAGACCCAGTACTTC. Its translation is CASSLRQAGETQYF.

The chain uses TRBV4-2 and TRBJ2-3, with D possibly being TRBD2 (7 bases). Germline V gene sequence: CDR1 LGHNA, CDR2 YNFKEQ. Trimming took 3 bases from V and 2 from J, leaving 18 bases between them. The length of the CDR3 is 17 residues. The DNA of the CDR3 is TGTGCCAGCAGCCACGAACTATCGGGGGGCCTCACAGATACGCAGTATTTT. It yields the protein CASSHELSGGLTDTQYF.

The rearrangement uses TRBV5-5 and TRBJ2-5; 7 bases are shared with TRBD1. Germline CDR1 and CDR2: SGHKS and YYEKEE (reference sequence). This CDR3 comprises 14 residues. V dropped 4 bases and J dropped 0; count of bases not matched to a gene: 3. In DNA form, the CDR3 reads TGTGCCAGCAGCATAGGGACAGACCAAGAGACCCAGTACTTC. Protein: CASSIGTDQETQYF.

This chain uses TRBV6-1 with TRBJ2-5; TRBD2 is a possible D gene (6 bases). Germline CDR1 reads MNHNS; CDR2 reads SASEGT. Trimming removed 6 bases at V and 6 bases at J, with 17 bases between. The CDR3 contains 14 residues. DNA for the CDR3: TGTGCCAGCAGACCCGGACTATCCCAGAAGACCCAGTACTTC. Translation gives CASRPGLSQKTQYF.